This TCR beta chain emerged from a study of graft-versus-host responses after intestinal transplantation. Study-wide background: Anti-thymocyte globulin was used for induction in all recipients, who then took tacrolimus and steroids for approximately 3 years. General observations from the study: GvH clones appeared in recipient marrow, some first in ileum or blood. Allografts from individuals with graft-donor T cell macrochimerism displayed high graft-versus-host to host-versus-graft clonal ratios.

On this clone itself: Its antigen is undetermined.

The table came from immunoSEQ multiplex PCR; TCRdb's copy has only in-frame clones and leaves some out. The repertoire holds about 110,000 clones, with roughly 89% as singletons. The CDR3 consists of 15 residues. The germline V gene has CDR1 SNHLY and CDR2 FYNNEI. The V and J ends lost 5 bases and 1 base respectively, with 14 bases between them. This chain uses TRBV2 with TRBJ1-1; possible D gene TRBD1, 6 bases. The receptor comes from a human donor who was the organ donor for an intestinal transplant. The sequences come from unstimulated CD4+ T cells sorted from spleen or lymph node cells, collected before transplant. CDR3: CASSRLVTGNTEAFF. The CDR3 nucleotides read TGTGCCAGCAGTAGGCTCGTGACAGGGAACACTGAAGCTTTCTTT.